Shown below are 24 T cell receptor beta chains from a single sample sequenced in a study of blood T cell repertoires in COVID-19. This table comes from immunoSEQ multiplex PCR, and its TCRdb copy is limited to in-frame clones, with some not included. The sample has roughly 420,000 clones; 70% to 90% are singletons. What was sequenced was PBMCs or T cells enriched from blood (not recorded which). These receptors all stem from a woman younger than 45 with acute COVID-19.

This clone was seen only a few times. The genes are TRBV9 and TRBJ2-1; D perhaps matches TRBD2 (5 bases). Germline V lookup: CDR1 SGDLS, CDR2 YYNGEE. CDR3 length equals 17 residues. The ends were cut back, 0 bases at V and 1 base at J, with 14 bases in the middle. The CDR3 loop is CASSVDKRMISYNEQFF. The CDR3 bases are TGTGCCAGCAGCGTAGATAAGCGGATGATTTCCTACAATGAGCAGTTCTTC.

V is TRBV29-1 and J is TRBJ2-1, with no clear D. Per the germline V gene, CDR1 is SQVTM and CDR2 is ANQGSEA. CDR3 length equals 12 residues. The V end was cut by 7 bases, the J end by 4 bases, with 11 bases between. CDR3 amino acids: CSADPGYNEQFF. DNA for the CDR3: TGCAGCGCCGACCCGGGTTACAATGAGCAGTTCTTC.

The gene calls are TRBV29-1 and TRBJ2-2; D might be TRBD1 (6 bases). Trimming removed 4 bases at V and 6 bases at J, with 12 bases between. This CDR3 spans 13 amino acids. Germline V gives CDR1 SQVTM, CDR2 ANQGSEA. CDR3 nucleotides: TGCAGCGTTGTAAGGGGGTCGGCCGGGGAGCTGTTTTTT. It yields the protein CSVVRGSAGELFF.

The rearrangement joins TRBV10-2 to TRBJ1-5, with TRBD1 identical over 8 bases. J gave up 0 bases and V 3 bases, and 4 bases lay outside the gene matches. Germline CDR1 and CDR2: WSHSY and SAAADI. The CDR3 runs 16 residues. The chain's CDR3 is CASSEGTGNSNQPQHF. The CDR3 bases are TGCGCCAGCAGTGAAGGGACAGGTAATAGCAATCAGCCCCAGCATTTT.

The chain is built from TRBV2 and TRBJ1-5; 7 positions agree with TRBD1. Germline V gene lookup returns CDR1 SNHLY and CDR2 FYNNEI. V lost 6 bases and J lost 2; bases outside the gene matches: 10. The CDR3 runs to 16 residues. CDR3 region: CASRVKAGTGNQPQHF. CDR3 sequence (DNA): TGTGCCAGCAGGGTAAAAGCCGGGACAGGCAATCAGCCCCAGCATTTT.

This clone was detected once. The chain uses TRBV18 and TRBJ1-3; D uncertain. The CDR3 covers 17 residues. V was pared by 0 bases and J by 1 base, with 13 bases between. Per germline, CDR1 KGHSH and CDR2 LQKENI. The CDR3 loop reads CASSPPLGSLSGNTIYF. The CDR3 bases are TGTGCCAGCTCACCACCGTTAGGGAGTCTATCTGGAAACACCATATATTTT.

V and J are TRBV29-1 and TRBJ1-1; 7 positions match TRBD1. The germline V gene has CDR1 SQVTM and CDR2 ANQGSEA. The CDR3 is 12 amino acids. V was pared by 6 bases and J by 5 bases, with 6 bases of the junction left unmatched. The CDR3 DNA follows: TGCAGCGTCGTACAGGGGTGGACTGAAGCTTTCTTT. It codes for CSVVQGWTEAFF. Filled out from reference TRBV29-1 and TRBJ1-1, the complete variable domain reads SAVISQKPSRDICQRGTSLTIQCQVDSQVTMMFWYRQQPGQSLTLIATANQGSEATYESGFVIDKFPISRPNLTFSTLTVSNMSPEDSSIYLCSVVQGWTEAFFGQGTRLTVV.

In DNA form, the CDR3 reads TGTGCCATGGGGACTACCACTGAAGCTTTCTTT. Translation: CAMGTTTEAFF. The rearrangement joins TRBV12-3 or TRBV12-4 to TRBJ1-1, with a weak D call TRBD1 (5 bases). CDR3 length: 11 residues. The V end lost 10 bases, the J end lost 4 bases, and 10 bases lay between the germline ends.

The chain recombines TRBV6-2 or TRBV6-3 with TRBJ2-1; 10 bases line up with TRBD2. Per germline, CDR1 MNHEY and CDR2 SVGEGT. The junction had 6 bases not matched to a gene; V was cut back by 6 bases and J by 4 bases. CDR3 length: 15 residues. CDR3 DNA: TGTGCCAGCAGCCCCAGCGGGGGGGCTTACAATGAGCAGTTCTTC. It yields the protein CASSPSGGAYNEQFF.

The chain carries TRBV9 and TRBJ1-4, with a possible D match to TRBD1 (6 bases). Germline V gene lookup returns CDR1 SGDLS and CDR2 YYNGEE. The V end lost 3 bases, the J end lost 6 bases, and 15 bases lay between the germline ends. The CDR3 has 15 amino acids. CDR3 region: CASSGEGGQHEKLFF. The CDR3 DNA is TGTGCCAGCAGCGGCGAGGGGGGGCAACATGAAAAACTGTTTTTT.

This rearrangement joins TRBV9 to TRBJ2-3; the D gene is possibly TRBD1 (5 bases). The germline CDR1 and CDR2 sequences are SGDLS and YYNGEE. The CDR3 extends over 13 amino acids. Trimming pared 4 bases from V and 6 bases from J, leaving 12 bases between. CDR3 residues: CASSRLGADTQYF. As DNA, the CDR3 is TGTGCCAGCAGCCGCCTAGGGGCGGATACGCAGTATTTT. Variable domain in full (rest from reference TRBV9 and TRBJ2-3): DSGVTQTPKHLITATGQRVTLRCSPRSGDLSVYWYQQSLDQGLQFLIQYYNGEERAKGNILERFSAQQFPDLHSELNLSSLELGDSALYFCASSRLGADTQYFGPGTRLTVL.

The chain combines TRBV12-3 or TRBV12-4 with TRBJ1-1; D unresolved. The CDR3 totals 11 residues. The ends were cut back, 6 bases at V and 6 bases at J, with 8 bases in the middle. The CDR3: CASSLLAEAFF. CDR3 DNA sequence: TGTGCCAGCAGCCTTCTAGCTGAAGCTTTCTTT.

The rearrangement uses TRBV2 and TRBJ1-6, with TRBD1 matching 9 bases. Losses at the gene ends were 5 bases for V and 4 bases for J; bases not matched to a gene: 6. Per germline, CDR1 SNHLY and CDR2 FYNNEI. CDR3 length: 16 residues. The CDR3 DNA reads TGTGCCAGCAGTTTTGCGGGACAGGGTTATAATTCACCCCTCCACTTT. Its protein product is CASSFAGQGYNSPLHF.

The chain links TRBV25-1 to TRBJ1-6; no firm D call. Germline V gene data show CDR1 as MGHDK and CDR2 as SYGVNS. Trimming took 5 bases from V and 1 from J, leaving 6 bases between them. The CDR3 is 14 residues long. The CDR3 bases are TGTGCCAGCAGTCCCGGTTCCTATAATTCACCCCTCCACTTT. Translating gives CASSPGSYNSPLHF.

This chain connects TRBV19 to TRBJ2-7, with 11 bases matching TRBD1. Trimming cost V 7 bases and J 4 bases; bases outside gene matches: 15. Germline loops: CDR1 LNHDA, CDR2 SQIVND (reference sequence). The CDR3 contains 17 residues. The CDR3 sequence is CASILQSPGQGGYEQYF. CDR3 in DNA: TGTGCCAGTATTCTCCAATCTCCGGGACAGGGGGGGTACGAGCAGTACTTC.

A remark on this clone: Other nucleotide sequences from this sample produce the same CDR3. This sequence joins TRBV7-2 and TRBJ1-4; D may be TRBD1 (6 bases). Germline V gene data show CDR1 as SGHTA and CDR2 as FQGNSA. This CDR3 spans 14 amino acids. The ends were cut back, 2 bases at V and 8 bases at J, with 12 bases in the middle. The CDR3 loop is CASSLRGGGEKLFF. CDR3 nucleotides: TGTGCCAGCAGCTTAAGGGGGGGAGGAGAAAAACTGTTTTTT.

The V call is TRBV3-1 (or the pseudogene TRBV3-2), the J call TRBJ1-1; 9 bases align to TRBD1. In germline, CDR1 is LGHDT, CDR2 YNNKEL (reference sequence). This CDR3 is built from 15 residues. The junction had 5 bases not matched to a gene; V was cut back by 5 bases and J by 1 base. The CDR3 coding sequence is TGTGCCAGCAGCATGACAGGGGGGGCGAACACTGAAGCTTTCTTT. Amino acid sequence: CASSMTGGANTEAFF.

This chain joins TRBV6-5 and TRBJ1-4; D unclear. The CDR3 covers 12 residues. Germline CDR1 MNHEY, CDR2 SVGAGI. The ends were cut back, 6 bases at V and 5 bases at J, with 7 bases in the middle. The CDR3 DNA sequence: TGTGCCAGCAGCCCGGGGAATGAAAAACTGTTTTTT. As protein: CASSPGNEKLFF.

This sequence joins TRBV12-3 or TRBV12-4 and TRBJ1-1, with TRBD1 as a possible D gene (5 bases). V was shortened by 7 bases and J by 1 base, with 10 bases between the two germline ends. There are 13 residues in the CDR3. The CDR3 loop is CASTVRGNTEAFF. The CDR3 DNA reads as TGTGCCAGCACCGTAAGGGGGAACACTGAAGCTTTCTTT.

This chain uses TRBV7-2 with TRBJ2-3; 12 bases fit TRBD2. The V gene's germline CDR1 is SGHTA and CDR2 FQGNSA. This CDR3 comprises 19 residues. The trim removed 5 bases at V and 0 bases at J, leaving 12 bases unmatched. This chain's CDR3 is CASSLEGLAGFGSTDTQYF. The CDR3 DNA is TGTGCCAGCAGCCTGGAGGGACTAGCGGGTTTTGGGAGCACAGATACGCAGTATTTT.

The J gene is TRBJ1-1, the V gene TRBV2; D not certain. The CDR3 spans 11 residues. V gave up 6 bases and J gave up 7 bases, with 9 bases separating them. Germline V lookup: CDR1 SNHLY, CDR2 FYNNEI. CDR3 protein: CASRGQVEAFF. The CDR3 nucleotides are TGTGCCAGCAGGGGCCAGGTTGAAGCTTTCTTT.

The rearrangement links TRBV19 to TRBJ1-4; D unresolved. CDR3 length: 17 residues. The germline V gene encodes CDR1 LNHDA and CDR2 SQIVND (reference sequence). V lost 3 bases and J 1 base, leaving 15 bases between the germline ends. The CDR3 sequence: CASSIGRIGQTNEKLFF. The CDR3 bases are TGTGCCAGTAGTATTGGCCGGATTGGGCAAACTAATGAAAAACTGTTTTTT.

The V and J genes are TRBV5-1 and TRBJ1-1, with 7 bases aligning to TRBD1. Trimming at V came to 1 base and at J to 0 bases, leaving 12 bases not matched to a gene. Germline V CDR1 and CDR2: SGHRS, YFSETQ. The CDR3 totals 18 residues. CDR3 bases: TGCGCCAGCAGCTTGCGCCCCGGACAGGCAGCTATGAACACTGAAGCTTTCTTT. Protein product: CASSLRPGQAAMNTEAFF. Looking up the rest from reference TRBV5-1 and TRBJ1-1 gives the full variable domain: KAGVTQTPRYLIKTRGQQVTLSCSPISGHRSVSWYQQTPGQGLQFLFEYFSETQRNKGNFPGRFSGRQFSNSRSEMNVSTLELGDSALYLCASSLRPGQAAMNTEAFFGQGTRLTVV.

The J gene is TRBJ1-2, the V gene TRBV23-1; 10 bases fit TRBD1. TRBV23-1 has ORF status, its function being uncertain. J gave up 4 bases and V 6 bases, and 5 bases lay outside the gene matches. The CDR3 loop spans 14 amino acids. Here the CDR3 reads CASRRTGGAYGYTF. As DNA, the CDR3 is TGCGCCAGCAGACGGACAGGGGGTGCCTATGGCTACACCTTC.